This TCR beta chain was observed in a study of blood T cell repertoires in COVID-19. Looking at the study overall: Acute-phase and convalescent COVID-19 samples originated in the United States, Italy and Spain. Sources were T cells, B-cell-depleted T cells, or PBMCs; the material itself was cDNA or gDNA.

TCRdb's table, derived via immunoSEQ multiplex PCR, lists solely in-frame clones and lacks some. The table has tens of thousands of clones, approximately 80% seen once. Germline CDR1 SGHDN, CDR2 FVKESK. Unmatched junction bases numbered 4, after V lost 4 bases and J lost 2 bases. This CDR3 is built from 15 residues. What was sequenced was peripheral blood. The chain links TRBV14 to TRBJ2-3; 9 bases match TRBD1. The clonotype was recovered from a human donor with acute or convalescent COVID-19. The donor label of this sample is uncertain. The CDR3 DNA reads TGTGCCAGCAGCCCCGGGACAGGGTACACAGATACGCAGTATTTT. This translates into CASSPGTGYTDTQYF.